The 12 T cell receptor beta chains below all came from one sample that was sequenced in a study of blood T cells in healthy people across ages. Primers used in a second PCR of about 6 to 12 cycles were a sample-barcoded 5' primer and a J-beta primer mix. TCRdb re-called the 5' RACE reads through MiXCR, storing one row per CDR3 protein. The sample lists 1.5 million to 2 million distinct CDR3 sequences, just under 50% occurring once. Sequenced sample: blood. The receptors originated from a woman aged 35 to 49 in good health.

Notes on this clonotype: At one end the junction does not follow the germline gene, possibly because of a read error. The CDR3 bases are TGTGCCGGCAGTGACACCAGCTCCTACAATGAGCAGTTCTTC. Its translation is CAGSDTSSYNEQFF. The chain joins TRBV6-1 to TRBJ2-1; unclear D gene. The length of the CDR3 is 14 residues. Germline CDR1 is MNHNS and CDR2 is SASEGT.

This clonotype was observed many times. V gene TRBV29-1 combines with J gene TRBJ2-7, with 11 positions matching TRBD1. This CDR3 contains 13 residues. The trim removed 6 bases at V and 6 bases at J, leaving 7 bases unmatched. The germline V gene has CDR1 SQVTM and CDR2 ANQGSEA. The CDR3 here is CSVLSGTGGEQYF. CDR3 DNA sequence: TGCAGCGTCCTGTCCGGGACAGGGGGCGAGCAGTACTTC.

This clonotype was recorded once. One base away lies a much larger clone, so this may be a sequencing read error. The V call is TRBV7-3, the J call TRBJ2-5, with D maybe TRBD2 (5 bases). The ends were cut back, 3 bases at V and 2 bases at J, with 10 bases in the middle. The CDR3 is made up of 14 amino acids. Germline assignment: CDR1 SGHTA and CDR2 FQGTGA. The CDR3 here is CASSFAPGQETQYF. Written as DNA, the CDR3 is TGTGCCAGCAGCTTCGCTCCGGGGCAAGAGACCCAGTACTTC.

The CDR3 nucleotides read TGTGCCATCAGGGGGGGACAGGCGAACTATGGCTACACCTTC. Encoded protein: CAIRGGQANYGYTF. The chain joins TRBV10-3 to TRBJ1-2; 8 nucleotides match TRBD1. J was trimmed by 2 bases and V by 6 bases; bases with no gene match: 5. CDR3 size: 14 residues. Per germline, CDR1 ENHRY and CDR2 SYGVKD.

This clonotype was seen only a few times. This chain connects TRBV9 to TRBJ1-4; weak D call: TRBD1 (5 bases). Germline V gene sequence: CDR1 SGDLS, CDR2 YYNGEE. The CDR3 has 14 amino acids. Between the trimmed V and J ends, which lost 3 bases and 7 bases, there was a span of 13 bases. The CDR3 sequence: CASSAGGQFEKLFF. CDR3 nucleotides: TGTGCCAGCAGCGCGGGGGGTCAGTTTGAAAAACTGTTTTTT.

CDR3 coding DNA: TGTGCCAGCAGCTCCCAGGCGACAGGGGCGTGGGAAGGCTACACCTTC. Its protein is CASSSQATGAWEGYTF. The V call is TRBV7-9, the J call TRBJ1-2; 8 positions match TRBD1. CDR1 and CDR2 from the germline V gene are SEHNR and FQNEAQ (reference sequence). J lost 8 bases, V lost 4 bases, and 15 bases had no gene match. This CDR3 has 16 residues.

J is TRBJ2-5 and V is TRBV27, with D uncertain. The CDR3 extends over 13 amino acids. Per germline, CDR1 MNHEY and CDR2 SMNVEV (reference sequence). V shed 1 base and J shed 3 bases, with 6 bases lying between them. In nucleotides, the CDR3 is TGTGCCAGCAGTTTATATAACGAAGAGACCCAGTACTTC. Its translation is CASSLYNEETQYF.

This sequence joins TRBV4-1 and TRBJ1-4, with a weak D call TRBD1 (5 bases). Trimming took off 5 bases at V and 4 bases at J, with 11 bases between the two ends. Germline V lookup: CDR1 MGHRA, CDR2 YSYEKL. This CDR3 region has 14 residues. In nucleotides, the CDR3 is TGCGCCAGCAGCGGAGGGGCAGATAATGAAAAACTGTTTTTT. Translating it yields CASSGGADNEKLFF.

The V gene is TRBV20-1, the J gene TRBJ1-4; possible D gene TRBD1, 5 bases. Trimming cost V 6 bases and J 8 bases, with 16 bases left between them. The CDR3 totals 13 residues. CDR1 is DFQATT, CDR2 SNEGSKA, per germline (reference sequence). For the CDR3, the DNA is TGCAGTGCGCCGACAGCTAGTGGGGAAAAACTGTTTTTT. Encoded protein: CSAPTASGEKLFF.

This clonotype has more than one count but fewer than ten. The chain carries TRBV5-6 and TRBJ2-7; D is unclear. V was cut by 7 bases and J by 5 bases, with 16 bases left in between. The germline V gene encodes CDR1 SGHDT and CDR2 YYEEEE. The CDR3 length is 13 residues. CDR3 protein: CASHPVGLHEQYF. The CDR3 nucleotides read TGTGCCAGCCACCCGGTCGGTCTCCACGAGCAGTACTTC.

The chain links TRBV7-2 to TRBJ2-3; 12 bases fit TRBD2. Unmatched junction bases numbered 10, after V lost 10 bases and J lost 2 bases. The germline CDR1 and CDR2 sequences are SGHTA and FQGNSA. The CDR3 sequence is 16 residues long. CDR3 protein: CATRTSGELFTDTQYF. CDR3 nucleotide sequence: TGTGCCACACGGACTAGCGGGGAGCTCTTCACAGATACGCAGTATTTT.

This clonotype was detected ten times or more. J is TRBJ2-7 and V is TRBV7-2, with D possibly being TRBD1 (6 bases). Germline CDR1 SGHTA, CDR2 FQGNSA. The CDR3 loop spans 14 amino acids. Trimming pared 5 bases from V and 5 bases from J, leaving 16 bases between. The CDR3, as DNA: TGTGCCAGCAGCGTCGGGCCAGGGGTCCACGAGCAGTACTTC. It yields the protein CASSVGPGVHEQYF. The full variable domain, rest sourced from reference TRBV7-2 and TRBJ2-7, is GAGVSQSPSNKVTEKGKDVELRCDPISGHTALYWYRQSLGQGLEFLIYFQGNSAPDKSGLPSDRFSAERTGGSVSTLTIQRTQQEDSAVYLCASSVGPGVHEQYFGPGTRLTVT.